These 20 T cell receptor beta chains came from one sample sequenced in a study of shared clonotypes between healthy human individuals. The table came from immunoSEQ multiplex PCR; TCRdb's copy has only in-frame clones and leaves some out. The sample yields 1,500,000 or so clones, 98% to 99% seen once. Sequenced: naive CD4+ T cells sorted from blood. The subset is: CD45RA+ positively selected. The receptors derive from a man younger than 45 in good health.

This chain uses TRBV18 with TRBJ2-1, with D possibly TRBD1 on 5 matching bases. Germline assignment: CDR1 KGHSH and CDR2 LQKENI. V lost 4 bases and J lost 6, with 7 bases in between. The length of the CDR3 is 12 residues. CDR3 residues: CASSLDSNEQFF. CDR3 DNA: TGTGCCAGCTCACTCGACAGCAATGAGCAGTTCTTC.

The rearrangement uses TRBV10-3 and TRBJ1-2, with a possible D match to TRBD1 (5 bases). Trimming took off 3 bases at V and 2 bases at J, with 13 bases between the two ends. From germline, CDR1 is ENHRY and CDR2 SYGVKD. The CDR3 covers 15 residues. CDR3 sequence (DNA): TGTGCCATCAGTGAAGTTAGGGACGCCAACTATGGCTACACCTTC. Protein: CAISEVRDANYGYTF.

The rearrangement joins TRBV6-5 to TRBJ1-2; D is perhaps TRBD1 (6 bases). The CDR3 contains 13 residues. Germline values: CDR1 MNHEY, CDR2 SVGAGI. Trimming removed 2 bases at V and 4 bases at J, with 8 bases between. DNA for the CDR3: TGTGCCAGCAGTTACGGACAGCTCTATGGCTACACCTTC. As protein: CASSYGQLYGYTF.

The rearrangement joins TRBV10-3 to TRBJ2-7, with D possibly being TRBD2 (5 bases). Germline V gives CDR1 ENHRY, CDR2 SYGVKD. The CDR3 spans 14 residues. The germline V and J ends were trimmed by 0 bases and 5 bases, with 11 bases remaining between them. CDR3 DNA: TGTGCCATCAGTGAGTCGGCGGGCCCCAACGAGCAGTACTTC. Translation: CAISESAGPNEQYF.

This clone was counted a single time. The V call is TRBV5-1, the J call TRBJ2-7; a possible D gene is TRBD1 (6 bases). The V end lost 4 bases, the J end lost 3 bases, and 11 bases lay between the germline ends. Germline V gene sequence: CDR1 SGHRS, CDR2 YFSETQ. CDR3 size: 13 residues. CDR3 nucleotides: TGCGCCAGCAGCCGACAGGAAAGCTACGAGCAGTACTTC. It translates to CASSRQESYEQYF. Variable domain in full (rest from reference TRBV5-1 and TRBJ2-7): KAGVTQTPRYLIKTRGQQVTLSCSPISGHRSVSWYQQTPGQGLQFLFEYFSETQRNKGNFPGRFSGRQFSNSRSEMNVSTLELGDSALYLCASSRQESYEQYFGPGTRLTVT.

The chain employs TRBV7-2 and TRBJ2-3; D is ambiguous. The CDR3 contains 13 residues. Germline V CDR1 and CDR2: SGHTA, FQGNSA. V lost 5 bases and J lost 6, with 12 bases in between. In nucleotides, the CDR3 is TGTGCCAGCAGCAAAGGACCGGGCGATACGCAGTATTTT. Translated: CASSKGPGDTQYF. Filled out from reference TRBV7-2 and TRBJ2-3, the complete variable domain reads GAGVSQSPSNKVTEKGKDVELRCDPISGHTALYWYRQSLGQGLEFLIYFQGNSAPDKSGLPSDRFSAERTGGSVSTLTIQRTQQEDSAVYLCASSKGPGDTQYFGPGTRLTVL.

The rearrangement uses TRBV9 and TRBJ1-2; 7 bases align to TRBD1. This CDR3 has 15 amino acids. Losses at the gene ends were 4 bases for V and 3 bases for J; bases not matched to a gene: 9. In germline, CDR1 is SGDLS, CDR2 YYNGEE. The CDR3 nucleotides are TGTGCCAGCAGCTCACCCCGACAGGGTTACTATGGCTACACCTTC. Its translation: CASSSPRQGYYGYTF.

In the case of this clone: The same CDR3 arises from other DNA sequences in this sample as well. J is TRBJ2-1 and V is TRBV20-1, with D unclear. Germline V gives CDR1 DFQATT, CDR2 SNEGSKA (reference sequence). Between the trimmed V and J ends, which lost 5 bases and 7 bases, there was a span of 3 bases. This CDR3 comprises 9 residues. This CDR3 is CSAPNEQFF. The CDR3 coding sequence is TGCAGTGCTCCGAATGAGCAGTTCTTC.

V is TRBV7-6 and J is TRBJ1-2; TRBD1 aligns across 8 bases. The CDR3 covers 16 residues. V gave up 1 base and J gave up 6 bases; unmatched junction bases: 10. Germline CDR1 is SGHVS and CDR2 is FNYEAQ. CDR3 protein: CASSLGTGFAADGYTF. Here the CDR3 DNA reads TGTGCCAGCAGCTTAGGGACAGGGTTTGCCGCGGATGGCTACACCTTC.

This rearrangement joins TRBV7-3 to TRBJ2-1; 13 nucleotides line up with TRBD2. The CDR3 runs to 17 residues. CDR1 and CDR2 from the germline V gene are SGHTA and FQGTGA. The ends lost 5 bases at V and 8 bases at J; junction bases unmatched: 12. The CDR3 reads CASSRTGTSGIRDEQFF. CDR3 in DNA: TGTGCCAGCAGCCGTACCGGGACTAGCGGGATTAGGGATGAGCAGTTCTTC.

V and J are TRBV29-1 and TRBJ1-3; D perhaps matches TRBD1 (6 bases). Trimming took off 7 bases at V and 2 bases at J, with 12 bases between the two ends. Germline CDR1 SQVTM, CDR2 ANQGSEA. This CDR3 spans 13 amino acids. CDR3 protein: CSGVQGAGNTIYF. CDR3 nucleotides: TGCAGCGGAGTACAGGGTGCTGGAAACACCATATATTTT.

V gene TRBV9 combines with J gene TRBJ2-3, with D unclear. The CDR3 length is 14 residues. Germline CDR1 is SGDLS and CDR2 is YYNGEE. Trimming stripped 0 bases from V and 3 bases from J, with 8 bases between. The CDR3 DNA is TGTGCCAGCAGCGTAGATGTAGTTACAGATACGCAGTATTTT. Its translation is CASSVDVVTDTQYF.

J is TRBJ2-2 and V is TRBV11-3; 7 bases align to TRBD1. CDR3 length equals 13 residues. Germline values: CDR1 SGHNT, CDR2 YENEEA. V shed 0 bases, J shed 10 bases, and the junction held 2 bases outside the gene matches. The CDR3 sequence: CASSLDDREELFF. CDR3 DNA: TGTGCCAGCAGCTTAGATGACAGGGAGGAGCTGTTTTTT.

The chain recombines TRBV18 with TRBJ2-2; 11 bases match TRBD1. The V gene's germline CDR1 is KGHSH and CDR2 LQKENI. V gave up 3 bases and J gave up 4 bases; unmatched junction bases: 4. The CDR3 consists of 16 residues. The CDR3 is CASSPDRGRITGELFF. Here the CDR3 DNA reads TGTGCCAGCTCACCGGACAGGGGGCGCATCACCGGGGAGCTGTTTTTT.

The genes are TRBV28 and TRBJ2-7, with a possible D match to TRBD1 (6 bases). Germline CDR1 MDHEN, CDR2 SYDVKM. Trimming removed 4 bases at V and 6 bases at J, with 19 bases between. There are 15 residues in the CDR3. The CDR3 DNA reads as TGTGCCAGCAGTTCCTCCGGGACACATTCGGGCGAGCAGTACTTC. Its protein is CASSSSGTHSGEQYF.

This clone was counted a single time. This chain uses TRBV5-1 with TRBJ2-7; TRBD2 agrees at 7 bases. V shed 2 bases, J shed 1 base, and the junction held 9 bases outside the gene matches. Per germline, CDR1 SGHRS and CDR2 YFSETQ. The CDR3 runs 16 residues. The CDR3 region is CASSFWVGGSSYEQYF. The CDR3 DNA sequence: TGCGCCAGCAGCTTCTGGGTCGGCGGGAGTTCCTACGAGCAGTACTTC.

The rearrangement uses TRBV6-1 and TRBJ2-1; 9 nucleotides line up with TRBD2. V dropped 0 bases and J dropped 4; count of bases not matched to a gene: 4. This CDR3 contains 16 residues. Per germline, CDR1 MNHNS and CDR2 SASEGT. The DNA of the CDR3 is TGTGCCAGCAGTGAAGCGGCTAGCGGGACATACAATGAGCAGTTCTTC. This translates into CASSEAASGTYNEQFF.

CDR3 sequence reads: CASSPDPETQYF. The CDR3 bases are TGTGCCAGCAGCCCCGACCCGGAGACCCAGTACTTC. This sequence joins TRBV5-5 and TRBJ2-5, with no clear D. The CDR3 runs 12 residues. Deletions cut 4 bases from V and 5 bases from J, with 9 bases between. Germline CDR1 is SGHKS and CDR2 is YYEKEE (reference sequence).

This sequence joins TRBV2 and TRBJ2-3, with unresolved D. Germline V CDR1 and CDR2: SNHLY, FYNNEI. V lost 4 bases, J lost 2 bases, and 22 bases lay in between. The CDR3 runs to 18 residues. As DNA, the CDR3 is TGTGCCAGCAGTGCCCCAAGGCTCCCGGAGCCTGCCACAGATACGCAGTATTTT. Encoded protein: CASSAPRLPEPATDTQYF.

V is TRBV25-1 and J is TRBJ2-1; a possible D gene is TRBD2 (6 bases). This CDR3 has 11 residues. CDR1 MGHDK and CDR2 SYGVNS come from the germline V gene. With 8 bases removed from V and 9 bases from J, the gap between germline ends came to 11 bases. CDR3 amino acids: CASRLVGEQFF. As DNA, the CDR3 is TGTGCCAGCCGACTAGTCGGTGAGCAGTTCTTC. The full variable domain, with the rest looked up from reference TRBV25-1 and TRBJ2-1, is EADIYQTPRYLVIGTGKKITLECSQTMGHDKMYWYQQDPGMELHLIHYSYGVNSTEKGDLSSESTVSRIRTEHFPLTLESARPSHTSQYLCASRLVGEQFFGPGTRLTVL.